These 26 T cell receptor beta chains were sequenced from one sample in a study of T cells in Graves' hyperthyroidism and ophthalmopathy. RNA transcripts provided the source from which TCR beta CDR3 regions were amplified. An initial round of RT-PCR targeting the TCR CDR3 relied on the HTBI primer set. From the multiplex PCR reads, TCRdb called clonotypes with MiXCR, one entry per CDR3 protein. The table has over 500,000 distinct CDR3 sequences, approximately 49% seen once. Sequencing input: peripheral blood or thyroid tissue (not recorded which). These TCRs come from an adult woman with Graves' disease, either hyperthyroidism or ophthalmopathy (not recorded which).

This clonotype was detected many times. The chain has TRBV20-1 and TRBJ1-4; TRBD1 agrees at 10 bases. V shed 5 bases, J shed 7 bases, and the junction held 13 bases outside the gene matches. Germline V gene sequence: CDR1 DFQATT, CDR2 SNEGSKA (reference sequence). This CDR3 comprises 16 residues. CDR3 bases: TGCAGTGCTGCCGGGACAGGGGCCACAATGCGTGAAAAACTGTTTTTT. Its translation is CSAAGTGATMREKLFF.

V is TRBV20-1 and J is TRBJ2-7; no reliable D call. V shed 8 bases and J shed 0 bases, with 14 bases lying between them. In germline, CDR1 is DFQATT, CDR2 SNEGSKA (reference sequence). This CDR3 has 13 residues. The CDR3 DNA reads TGCAGTTCAACACAGTCTTACTCCTACGAGCAGTACTTC. Translated: CSSTQSYSYEQYF.

This chain links TRBV7-9 with TRBJ2-7; perhaps TRBD2 as D (5 bases). Germline V gene data show CDR1 as SEHNR and CDR2 as FQNEAQ (reference sequence). The CDR3 contains 11 residues. The V and J ends lost 6 bases and 4 bases respectively, with 7 bases between them. The chain's CDR3 is CASRRRYEQYF. The CDR3 nucleotides are TGTGCCAGCAGGAGGAGGTACGAGCAGTACTTC.

This rearrangement joins TRBV3-1 to TRBJ2-7, with D maybe TRBD2 (6 bases). The V gene's germline CDR1 is LGHDT and CDR2 YNNKEL (reference sequence). The CDR3 covers 14 residues. Trimming took 2 bases from V and 2 from J, leaving 10 bases between them. The CDR3 is CASSQRREPYEQYF. The CDR3 bases are TGTGCCAGCAGCCAACGCCGGGAGCCCTACGAGCAGTACTTC.

This clonotype was detected once. The chain joins TRBV20-1 to TRBJ1-3, with D unresolved. The CDR3 has 14 residues. Germline V gene data show CDR1 as DFQATT and CDR2 as SNEGSKA (reference sequence). Trimming removed 6 bases from V and 4 bases from J, with 16 bases in between. The CDR3 loop is CSAPRSEEGNTIYF. CDR3 coding DNA: TGCAGTGCCCCAAGATCAGAAGAAGGAAACACCATATATTTT.

This clonotype was found many times. The V gene is TRBV2, the J gene TRBJ1-1; tentative D call: TRBD1 (5 bases). CDR1 and CDR2 from the germline V gene are SNHLY and FYNNEI. V dropped 6 bases and J dropped 1 base, with 15 bases sitting between them. This CDR3 is 15 amino acids long. CDR3 region: CASRSERGSNTEAFF. The DNA for the CDR3 is TGTGCCAGCAGATCCGAACGGGGGTCGAACACTGAAGCTTTCTTT. The full variable domain, completed using reference TRBV2 and TRBJ1-1, is EPEVTQTPSHQVTQMGQEVILRCVPISNHLYFYWYRQILGQKVEFLVSFYNNEISEKSEIFDDQFSVERPDGSNFTLKIRSTKLEDSAMYFCASRSERGSNTEAFFGQGTRLTVV.

Here the CDR3 reads CASTPRGQPQHF. The CDR3 nucleotides read TGTGCCAGTACCCCGAGGGGCCAGCCCCAGCATTTT. The J gene is TRBJ1-5, the V gene TRBV19; D possibly corresponds to TRBD1 (5 bases). Germline-derived CDR1 and CDR2 are LNHDA and SQIVND (reference sequence). The CDR3 runs 12 residues. The V end was cut by 7 bases, the J end by 7 bases, with 11 bases between.

This clonotype was observed many times. The V call is TRBV11-2, the J call TRBJ1-4, with 11 bases aligning to TRBD1. CDR1 is SGHAT, CDR2 FQNNGV, per germline. This CDR3 is 15 amino acids long. Unmatched junction bases numbered 8, after V lost 6 bases and J lost 8 bases. This CDR3 reads CASRRIRDRGEKLFF. CDR3 in DNA: TGTGCCAGCAGGCGAATCCGGGACAGGGGGGAAAAACTGTTTTTT.

A remark on this clonotype: A much more abundant neighbour one base away suggests this may be a read error. The CDR3 DNA reads as TGCGCCAGCAGCCCGGATGGGGGTGTGAACACTGAATCTTTCTTT. Amino acid sequence: CASSPDGGVNTESFF. The V call is TRBV5-1, the J call TRBJ1-1; possible D gene TRBD1, 5 bases. The CDR3 runs to 15 residues. The germline CDR1 and CDR2 sequences are SGHRS and YFSETQ.

A remark on this clonotype: At one boundary the junction diverges from the germline segment, which might be a read error. The rearrangement uses TRBV10-2 and TRBJ1-2; D is uncertain. Germline V gives CDR1 WSHSY, CDR2 SAAADI. This CDR3 is built from 16 residues. CDR3 bases: TGTGCCAGCAGCCAAGATAGTGCGTCATCCGCCCATGGCTACACCTTC. Amino acid sequence: CASSQDSASSAHGYTF.

The chain has TRBV7-9 and TRBJ2-7, with D possibly matching TRBD1 (6 bases). CDR1 is SEHNR, CDR2 FQNEAQ, per germline (reference sequence). Trimming took off 6 bases at V and 9 bases at J, with 15 bases between the two ends. This CDR3 is 12 amino acids long. Here the CDR3 DNA reads TGTGCCAGCAGTTCAACAGGGCTCGTGCAGTACTTC. Translated: CASSSTGLVQYF.

This clonotype was counted once. The J gene is TRBJ1-5, the V gene TRBV20-1; D is ambiguous. The germline V and J ends were trimmed by 1 base and 11 bases, with 18 bases remaining between them. This CDR3 is 14 amino acids long. CDR1 DFQATT and CDR2 SNEGSKA come from the germline V gene (reference sequence). This chain's CDR3 is CSARALDLQETQHF. The CDR3 DNA follows: TGCAGTGCTAGAGCGCTGGACTTGCAAGAGACCCAGCATTTT.

The sample holds one count of this clonotype. This chain's CDR3 is CATSSSGLAQETQYF. Here the CDR3 DNA reads TGTGCCACCAGCAGCTCGGGACTAGCGCAAGAGACCCAGTACTTC. The chain couples TRBV24-1 to TRBJ2-5; 10 bases are a match to TRBD2. Germline V gene data show CDR1 as KGHDR and CDR2 as SFDVKD. The CDR3 covers 15 residues. The J segment lost 2 bases and the V segment lost 7 bases, leaving 6 bases of the junction unmatched.

This clonotype occurred many times. The chain uses TRBV5-6 and TRBJ1-1; D not resolved. This CDR3 contains 16 residues. Germline V lookup: CDR1 SGHDT, CDR2 YYEEEE. Trimming shortened V by 0 bases and J by 5 bases, and 17 bases separated the two germline ends. CDR3 DNA: TGTGCCAGCAGCTTGGGTCCAGCCCTTATCGGGACTGAAGCTTTCTTT. Protein: CASSLGPALIGTEAFF.

The V and J genes are TRBV11-2 and TRBJ2-7, with 11 bases fitting TRBD2. This CDR3 region has 14 residues. Per the germline V gene, CDR1 is SGHAT and CDR2 is FQNNGV. V dropped 5 bases and J dropped 7; count of bases not matched to a gene: 7. CDR3 nucleotides: TGTGCCAGCAGCCAGGAACTAGCGGGAGAGGAGCAGTACTTC. Translated: CASSQELAGEEQYF.

This clonotype has a count of ten or more. J is TRBJ2-5 and V is TRBV9; possible D gene TRBD2, 6 bases. V was trimmed by 0 bases and J by 5 bases, leaving 14 bases between them. Germline V gene lookup returns CDR1 SGDLS and CDR2 YYNGEE. The CDR3 has 15 amino acids. The CDR3 region is CASSVGTLGGETQYF. The CDR3 region has the DNA TGTGCCAGCAGCGTAGGAACGCTTGGGGGGGAGACCCAGTACTTC.

Concerning this clonotype: With a much larger clone just one base away, this may be a read error. This sequence joins TRBV5-1 and TRBJ1-1; TRBD1 matches 8 bases. Germline loops: CDR1 SGHRS, CDR2 YFSETQ. This CDR3 has 15 amino acids. The CDR3 loop is CAGSLAGGEGTEAFF. CDR3 sequence (DNA): TGCGCCGGCAGCTTGGCAGGGGGCGAGGGCACTGAAGCTTTCTTT.

The chain couples TRBV2 to TRBJ1-1; TRBD1 might be the D (5 bases). Germline V gene sequence: CDR1 SNHLY, CDR2 FYNNEI. The CDR3 runs 13 residues. V gave up 7 bases and J gave up 4 bases, with 13 bases separating them. The CDR3 region is CASTRRQITEAFF. The DNA for the CDR3 is TGTGCCAGCACCCGAAGACAGATCACTGAAGCTTTCTTT.

In its sample, this clonotype was seen many times. The chain joins TRBV29-1 to TRBJ1-2; 7 bases are shared with TRBD1. Trimming at V came to 8 bases and at J to 8 bases, leaving 8 bases not matched to a gene. The CDR3 totals 11 residues. The germline gives CDR1 SQVTM, CDR2 ANQGSEA. CDR3: CSTSTGTGYTF. CDR3 DNA: TGCAGCACCTCGACAGGGACGGGCTACACCTTC.

The CDR3 coding sequence is TGCAGTGCTAGAGTTGGCTCTCGGGACGAGCAGTACTTC. Its protein is CSARVGSRDEQYF. The rearrangement links TRBV20-1 to TRBJ2-7; D is unresolved. With 1 base removed from V and 5 bases from J, the gap between germline ends came to 12 bases. The CDR3 length is 13 residues. Germline-derived CDR1 and CDR2 are DFQATT and SNEGSKA (reference sequence).

In this sample, this clonotype turned up a few times. The V gene is TRBV24-1, the J gene TRBJ2-7, with TRBD2 as a possible D gene (5 bases). Germline-derived CDR1 and CDR2 are KGHDR and SFDVKD. CDR3 length: 16 residues. The V gene lost 3 bases and the J gene lost 5 bases, with 19 bases spanning the gap. In DNA form, the CDR3 reads TGTGCCACCAGTGATAAACCGGGATCCTCGGCCGACGAGCAGTACTTC. Translating gives CATSDKPGSSADEQYF.

This clonotype has at least ten counts. The rearrangement links TRBV2 to TRBJ2-2, with 8 positions matching TRBD1. V dropped 5 bases and J dropped 6; count of bases not matched to a gene: 2. CDR3 length: 13 amino acids. In germline, CDR1 is SNHLY, CDR2 FYNNEI. CDR3 residues: CASSSQGAGELFF. CDR3 nucleotide sequence: TGTGCCAGCAGTTCACAGGGGGCCGGGGAGCTGTTTTTT. The entire variable domain, with the rest obtained from reference TRBV2 and TRBJ2-2, is as follows: EPEVTQTPSHQVTQMGQEVILRCVPISNHLYFYWYRQILGQKVEFLVSFYNNEISEKSEIFDDQFSVERPDGSNFTLKIRSTKLEDSAMYFCASSSQGAGELFFGEGSRLTVL.

The sample holds many counts of this clonotype. The chain uses TRBV4-3 and TRBJ2-5; the D is unclear. The germline V gene has CDR1 LGHNA and CDR2 YSLEER. Trimming removed 3 bases at V and 5 bases at J, with 13 bases between. The CDR3 sequence is 14 residues long. As DNA, the CDR3 is TGCGCCAGCAGCCACCGTGACTCATTTGAGACCCAGTACTTC. It yields the protein CASSHRDSFETQYF.

The rearrangement joins TRBV7-9 to TRBJ1-2, with 7 bases matching TRBD1. Losses at the gene ends were 7 bases for V and 1 base for J; bases not matched to a gene: 9. The CDR3 covers 15 residues. Germline V lookup: CDR1 SEHNR, CDR2 FQNEAQ (reference sequence). The CDR3 region is CASTDRASLNYGYTF. CDR3 sequence (DNA): TGTGCCAGCACCGACAGGGCCTCCCTTAACTATGGCTACACCTTC.

This clonotype was detected a few times. The CDR3, as DNA: TGTGCCATCAGGTCGGGCACAGGGGGCACTGAAGCTTTCTTT. As protein: CAIRSGTGGTEAFF. The V gene is TRBV10-3, the J gene TRBJ1-1; 8 nucleotides align to TRBD1. CDR1 ENHRY and CDR2 SYGVKD come from the germline V gene. V lost 6 bases and J lost 4; bases outside the gene matches: 7. The CDR3 sequence is 14 residues long.

The chain carries TRBV7-6 and TRBJ1-1, with a tentative D call TRBD1 (5 bases). This CDR3 spans 18 amino acids. Germline V lookup: CDR1 SGHVS, CDR2 FNYEAQ. V shed 2 bases and J shed 1 base, with 20 bases lying between them. The CDR3: CASSLRPGEEVWNTEAFF. CDR3 DNA: TGTGCCAGCAGCTTAAGGCCGGGGGAAGAGGTTTGGAACACTGAAGCTTTCTTT.